One sample yielded the 15 T cell receptor beta chains listed below, sequenced in a study of blood T cell repertoires in COVID-19. Measured with immunoSEQ multiplex PCR; TCRdb has only the in-frame clones, and not every one. The repertoire has around 230,000 clones, 80% to 85% of them found once; the top ten carry around 26%. The material sequenced was peripheral blood. The receptors shown here come from a middle-aged man with acute or convalescent COVID-19.

This sequence joins TRBV25-1 and TRBJ2-1; 8 nucleotides line up with TRBD2. CDR1 and CDR2 (germline): MGHDK, SYGVNS. The ends lost 2 bases at V and 6 bases at J; junction bases unmatched: 3. This CDR3 region has 14 residues. DNA for the CDR3: TGTGCCAGCAGTGAACCGGGAGGGGCCAATGAGCAGTTCTTC. Protein: CASSEPGGANEQFF.

The chain couples TRBV29-1 to TRBJ1-2; D is uncertain. The germline gives CDR1 SQVTM, CDR2 ANQGSEA. V was shortened by 0 bases and J by 8 bases, with 7 bases between the two germline ends. The CDR3 length is 11 residues. Here the CDR3 reads CSVEDLKGYTF. The CDR3 bases are TGCAGCGTTGAAGATCTTAAAGGCTACACCTTC.

This chain links TRBV4-1 with TRBJ1-2, with D possibly matching TRBD1 (6 bases). Trimming removed 1 base at V and 8 bases at J, with 20 bases between. CDR1 MGHRA and CDR2 YSYEKL come from the germline V gene. The CDR3 sequence is 16 residues long. This chain's CDR3 is CASSQALDRPAEGYTF. The CDR3 DNA reads TGCGCCAGCAGCCAAGCCCTAGACAGGCCGGCGGAGGGCTACACCTTC.

The gene calls are TRBV5-1 and TRBJ2-2; D may be TRBD1 (6 bases). The CDR3 contains 16 residues. CDR1 is SGHRS and CDR2 is YFSETQ in the germline V gene. V shed 5 bases and J shed 4 bases, with 18 bases lying between them. CDR3 in DNA: TGCGCCAGCAGTCTATCAGGGGACCCGGGCACCGGGGAGCTGTTTTTT. Residues: CASSLSGDPGTGELFF.

The chain employs TRBV27 and TRBJ2-7, with a possible D match to TRBD1 (6 bases). Between the trimmed V and J ends, which lost 6 bases and 4 bases, there was a span of 13 bases. The CDR3 runs 13 residues. The V gene's germline CDR1 is MNHEY and CDR2 SMNVEV (reference sequence). CDR3 amino acids: CASSPAGAYEQYF. The CDR3 DNA reads as TGTGCCAGCAGCCCCGCAGGGGCGTACGAGCAGTACTTC.

Here the CDR3 reads CASSIPGSFYEQYF. The CDR3 nucleotides read TGTGCCAGTAGTATTCCCGGGAGTTTCTACGAGCAGTACTTC. The V and J genes are TRBV19 and TRBJ2-7, with D possibly TRBD2 on 6 matching bases. Germline CDR1 LNHDA, CDR2 SQIVND (reference sequence). This CDR3 contains 14 residues. V gave up 3 bases and J gave up 3 bases, with 12 bases separating them.

To note about this clone: In the same sample, other DNA sequences code for this CDR3. The chain uses TRBV5-1 and TRBJ2-1; D might be TRBD1 (6 bases). V lost 1 base, J lost 7 bases, and 9 bases lay in between. The CDR3 length is 13 residues. From germline, CDR1 is SGHRS and CDR2 YFSETQ. The CDR3 loop is CASSLFQGNEQFF. The CDR3 DNA is TGCGCCAGCAGCTTGTTCCAGGGGAATGAGCAGTTCTTC.

This clone was seen more than once but under ten times. The chain recombines TRBV5-1 with TRBJ1-1, with D uncertain. V dropped 1 base and J dropped 1 base, with 5 bases sitting between them. Germline lookup yields CDR1 SGHRS and CDR2 YFSETQ. The CDR3 totals 13 residues. This CDR3 is CASSLRANTEAFF. For the CDR3, the DNA is TGCGCCAGCAGCTTGAGAGCGAACACTGAAGCTTTCTTT.

This clone was observed once. V usage is TRBV10-3 and J usage is TRBJ1-5; 10 bases map to TRBD1. J gave up 6 bases and V 7 bases, and 6 bases lay outside the gene matches. Germline values: CDR1 ENHRY, CDR2 SYGVKD. This CDR3 comprises 14 residues. The CDR3: CAIKGTGAGQPQHF. The CDR3 DNA reads as TGTGCCATCAAAGGGACAGGGGCCGGTCAGCCCCAGCATTTT.

This clone has a handful of counts. The gene calls are TRBV2 and TRBJ1-1, with 7 bases aligning to TRBD1. J lost 3 bases, V lost 4 bases, and 17 bases had no gene match. Germline V gene lookup returns CDR1 SNHLY and CDR2 FYNNEI. The CDR3 runs 18 residues. The CDR3 DNA follows: TGTGCCAGCAGTGGCATCCACAGGGGCAATTGGAAGGACACTGAAGCTTTCTTT. Amino acids: CASSGIHRGNWKDTEAFF.

The chain combines TRBV19 with TRBJ1-1, with D uncertain. The germline gives CDR1 LNHDA, CDR2 SQIVND (reference sequence). Trimming left V 5 bases short and J 0 bases short, with 4 bases between. This CDR3 has 12 amino acids. The CDR3 nucleotides read TGTGCCAGTAGTCGAGTGAACACTGAAGCTTTCTTT. Protein: CASSRVNTEAFF.

The chain carries TRBV5-1 and TRBJ2-1, with D tentatively TRBD2 (6 bases). The CDR3 covers 13 residues. V was clipped by 5 bases and J by 10 bases, with 16 bases between them. CDR1 is SGHRS and CDR2 is YFSETQ in the germline V gene. This CDR3 reads CASSSNAEGEQFF. As DNA, the CDR3 is TGCGCCAGCAGTTCGAACGCGGAGGGAGAGCAGTTCTTC.

V is TRBV7-6 and J is TRBJ2-2; the D gene is possibly TRBD2 (5 bases). Germline CDR1 reads SGHVS; CDR2 reads FNYEAQ. The CDR3 covers 14 residues. V lost 5 bases and J lost 7, with 14 bases in between. In nucleotides, the CDR3 is TGTGCCAGCAGCCTTCTCGATCGGGGCGGGGAGCTGTTTTTT. This codes for CASSLLDRGGELFF.

The chain joins TRBV19 to TRBJ2-5; TRBD2 might be the D (6 bases). Trimming removed 4 bases from V and 5 bases from J, with 17 bases in between. The V gene's germline CDR1 is LNHDA and CDR2 SQIVND (reference sequence). The CDR3 contains 15 residues. Here the CDR3 reads CASSNLARRSETQYF. The CDR3 nucleotides are TGTGCCAGTAGTAACCTAGCGAGGAGAAGCGAGACCCAGTACTTC.

The chain couples TRBV2 to TRBJ2-6; TRBD1 matches at 8 bases. The V gene's germline CDR1 is SNHLY and CDR2 FYNNEI. Trimming cost V 5 bases and J 3 bases; bases outside gene matches: 3. There are 15 residues in the CDR3. The CDR3 reads CASSQGAFGANVLTF. DNA for the CDR3: TGTGCCAGCAGTCAGGGGGCCTTTGGGGCCAACGTCCTGACTTTC.